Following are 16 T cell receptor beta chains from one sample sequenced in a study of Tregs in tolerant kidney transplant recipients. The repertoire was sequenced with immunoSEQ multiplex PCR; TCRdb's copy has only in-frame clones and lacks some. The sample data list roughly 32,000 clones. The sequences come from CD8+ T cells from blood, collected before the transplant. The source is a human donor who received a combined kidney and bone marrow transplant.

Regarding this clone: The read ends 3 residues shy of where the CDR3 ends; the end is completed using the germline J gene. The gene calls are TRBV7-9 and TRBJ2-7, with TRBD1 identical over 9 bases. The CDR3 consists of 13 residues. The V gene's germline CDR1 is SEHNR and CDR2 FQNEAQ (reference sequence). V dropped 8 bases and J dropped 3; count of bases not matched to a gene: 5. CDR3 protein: CASQGQGGYEQYF. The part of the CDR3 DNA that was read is TGTGCCAGCCAGGGACAGGGCGGCTACGAG.

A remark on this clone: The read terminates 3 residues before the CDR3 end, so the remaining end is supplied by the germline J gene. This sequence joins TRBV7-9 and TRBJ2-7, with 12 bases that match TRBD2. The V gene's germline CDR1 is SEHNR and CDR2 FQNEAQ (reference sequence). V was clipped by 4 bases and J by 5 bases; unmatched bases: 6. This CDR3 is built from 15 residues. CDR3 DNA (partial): TGTGCCAGCAGCTCGACTAGCGGGAGTGCGAACGAG. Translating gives CASSSTSGSANE. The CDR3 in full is CASSSTSGSANEQYF.

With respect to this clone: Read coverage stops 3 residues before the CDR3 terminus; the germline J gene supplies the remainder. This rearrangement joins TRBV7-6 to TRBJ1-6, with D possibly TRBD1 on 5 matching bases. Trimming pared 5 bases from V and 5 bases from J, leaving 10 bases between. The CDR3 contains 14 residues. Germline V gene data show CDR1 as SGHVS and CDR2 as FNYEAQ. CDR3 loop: CASSQTVNNSPLHF. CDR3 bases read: TGTGCCAGCAGCCAGACAGTTAATAATTCACCC.

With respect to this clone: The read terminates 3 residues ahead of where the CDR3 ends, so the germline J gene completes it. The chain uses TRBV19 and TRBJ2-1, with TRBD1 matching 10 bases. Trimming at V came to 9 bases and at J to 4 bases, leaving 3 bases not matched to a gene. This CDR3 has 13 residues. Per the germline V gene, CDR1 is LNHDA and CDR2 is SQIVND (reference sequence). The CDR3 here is CASDRGQYNEQFF. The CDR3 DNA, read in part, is TGTGCCAGCGACAGGGGGCAATACAATGAG.

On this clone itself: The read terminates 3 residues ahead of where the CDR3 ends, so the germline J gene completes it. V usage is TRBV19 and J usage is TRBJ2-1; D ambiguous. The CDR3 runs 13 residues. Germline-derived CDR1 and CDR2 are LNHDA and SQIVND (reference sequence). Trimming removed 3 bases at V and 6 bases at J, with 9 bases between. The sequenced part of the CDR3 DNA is TGTGCCAGTAGTATGACTGCCTTCAATGAG. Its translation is CASSMTAFNE. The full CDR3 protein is CASSMTAFNEQFF.

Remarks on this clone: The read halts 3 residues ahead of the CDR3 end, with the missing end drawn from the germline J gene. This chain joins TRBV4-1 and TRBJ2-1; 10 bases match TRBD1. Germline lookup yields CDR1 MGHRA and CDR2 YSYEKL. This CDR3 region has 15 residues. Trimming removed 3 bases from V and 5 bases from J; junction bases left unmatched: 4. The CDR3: CASSHPGTGDNEQFF. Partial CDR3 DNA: TGCGCCAGCAGCCATCCCGGGACAGGGGACAATGAG.

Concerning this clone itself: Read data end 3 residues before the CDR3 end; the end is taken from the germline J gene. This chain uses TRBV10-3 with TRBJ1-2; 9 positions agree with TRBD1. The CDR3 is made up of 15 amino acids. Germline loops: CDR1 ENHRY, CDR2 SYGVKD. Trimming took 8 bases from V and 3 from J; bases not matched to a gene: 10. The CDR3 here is CAIGETGGQHYGYTF. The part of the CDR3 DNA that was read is TGTGCCATCGGAGAGACAGGGGGTCAGCACTATGGC.

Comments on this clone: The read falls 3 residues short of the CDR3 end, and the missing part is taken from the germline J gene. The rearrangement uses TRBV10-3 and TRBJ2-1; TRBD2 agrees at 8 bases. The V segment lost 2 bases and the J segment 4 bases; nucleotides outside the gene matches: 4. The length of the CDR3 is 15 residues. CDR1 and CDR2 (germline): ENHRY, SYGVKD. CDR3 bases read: TGTGCCATCAGTGAGGAGACTAGCGCTTACAATGAG. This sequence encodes CAISEETSAYNE. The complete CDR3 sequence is CAISEETSAYNEQFF.

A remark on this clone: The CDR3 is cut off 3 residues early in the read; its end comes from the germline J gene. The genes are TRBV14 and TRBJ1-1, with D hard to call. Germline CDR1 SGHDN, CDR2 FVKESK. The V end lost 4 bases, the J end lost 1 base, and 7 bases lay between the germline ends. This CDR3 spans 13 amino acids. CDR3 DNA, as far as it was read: TGTGCCAGCAGCCCCGACACGAACACTGAA. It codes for CASSPDTNTE. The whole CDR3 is CASSPDTNTEAFF.

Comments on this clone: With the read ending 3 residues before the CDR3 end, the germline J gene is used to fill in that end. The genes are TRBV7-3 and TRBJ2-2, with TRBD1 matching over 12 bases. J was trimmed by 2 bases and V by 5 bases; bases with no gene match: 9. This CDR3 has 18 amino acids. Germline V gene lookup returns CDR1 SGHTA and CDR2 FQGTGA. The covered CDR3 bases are TGTGCCAGCAGCACGGGACAGGGGGCGCTTGGTAACACCGGGGAG. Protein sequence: CASSTGQGALGNTGE. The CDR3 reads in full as CASSTGQGALGNTGELFF. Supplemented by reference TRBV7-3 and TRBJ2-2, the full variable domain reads GAGVSQTPSNKVTEKGKYVELRCDPISGHTALYWYRQSLGQGPEFLIYFQGTGAADDSGLPNDRFFAVRPEGSVSTLKIQRTERGDSAVYLCASSTGQGALGNTGELFFGEGSRLTVL.

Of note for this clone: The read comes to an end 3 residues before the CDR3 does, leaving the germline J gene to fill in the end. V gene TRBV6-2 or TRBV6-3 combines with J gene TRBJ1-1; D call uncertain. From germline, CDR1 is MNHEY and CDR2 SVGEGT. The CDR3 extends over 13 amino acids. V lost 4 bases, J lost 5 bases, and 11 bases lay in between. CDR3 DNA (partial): TGTGCCAGCAGTTGGCGGAGTGGGACTGAA. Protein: CASSWRSGTE. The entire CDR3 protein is CASSWRSGTEAFF.

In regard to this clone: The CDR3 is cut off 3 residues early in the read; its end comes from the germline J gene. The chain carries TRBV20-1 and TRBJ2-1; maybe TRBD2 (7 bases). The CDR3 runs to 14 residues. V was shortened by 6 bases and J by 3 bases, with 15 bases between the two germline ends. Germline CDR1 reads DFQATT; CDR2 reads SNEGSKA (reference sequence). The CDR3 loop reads CSADSGGYYNEQFF. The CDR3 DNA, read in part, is TGCAGTGCAGACTCGGGGGGCTACTACAATGAG.

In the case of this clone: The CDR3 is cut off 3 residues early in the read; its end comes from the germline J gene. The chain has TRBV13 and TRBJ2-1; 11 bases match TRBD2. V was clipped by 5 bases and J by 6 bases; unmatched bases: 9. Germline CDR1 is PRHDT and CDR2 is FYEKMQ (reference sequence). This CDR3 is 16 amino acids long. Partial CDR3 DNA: TGTGCCAGCAGCAACTCCGGGACTAGCGGACTCAATGAG. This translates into CASSNSGTSGLNE. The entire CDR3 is CASSNSGTSGLNEQFF.

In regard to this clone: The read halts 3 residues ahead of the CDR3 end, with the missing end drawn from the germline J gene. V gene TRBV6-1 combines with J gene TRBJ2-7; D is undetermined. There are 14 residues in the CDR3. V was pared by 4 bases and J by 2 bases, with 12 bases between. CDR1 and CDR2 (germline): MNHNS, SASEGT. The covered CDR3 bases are TGTGCCAGCAGTGTGGAAGCGTTTACCTACGAG. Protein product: CASSVEAFTYE. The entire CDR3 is CASSVEAFTYEQYF.

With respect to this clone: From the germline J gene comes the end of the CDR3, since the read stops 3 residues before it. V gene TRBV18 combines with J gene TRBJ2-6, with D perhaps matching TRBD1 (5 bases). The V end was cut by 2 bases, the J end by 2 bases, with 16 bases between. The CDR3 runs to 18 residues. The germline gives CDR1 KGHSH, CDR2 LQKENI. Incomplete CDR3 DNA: TGTGCCAGCTCACCAGCACAGGCCGTCTGGGCTGGGGCCAACGTC. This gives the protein CASSPAQAVWAGANV. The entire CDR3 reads CASSPAQAVWAGANVLTF.

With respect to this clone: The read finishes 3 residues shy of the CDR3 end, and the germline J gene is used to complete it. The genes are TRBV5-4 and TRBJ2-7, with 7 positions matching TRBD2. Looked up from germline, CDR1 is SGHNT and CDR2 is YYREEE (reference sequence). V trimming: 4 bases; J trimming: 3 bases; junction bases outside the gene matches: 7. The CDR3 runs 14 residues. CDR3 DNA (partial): TGTGCCAGCAGCAGAGCGGGGAGCAGCTACGAG. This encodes CASSRAGSSYE. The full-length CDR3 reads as CASSRAGSSYEQYF.